The 14 T cell receptor beta chains reported below all come from one sample, sequenced in a study of CD8+CD57+ T cells in acquired aplastic anemia. Profiling that covered TCR beta VDJ and CDR3 relied on genomic DNA as its template. A single record per CDR3 protein comes from TCRdb applying MiXCR to the reads. The sample yields around 400,000 distinct CDR3 sequences, 65% to 80% seen once. Input material: sorted CD4+, CD8+, or CD8+CD57+ T cells (not recorded which) from PBMCs. These TCRs come from a human donor in good health, serving as a control.

The CDR3 region has the DNA TGTGCCACCAGCAGAGATCGCCCCGATGGCTACACCTTC. It is translated as CATSRDRPDGYTF. This chain links TRBV15 with TRBJ1-2; no reliable D call. The CDR3 runs to 13 residues. The V end was cut by 0 bases, the J end by 6 bases, with 8 bases between. Per the germline V gene, CDR1 is LNHNV and CDR2 is YYDKDF (reference sequence).

J is TRBJ1-2 and V is TRBV20-1; TRBD1 matches 8 bases. Trimming cost V 5 bases and J 12 bases; bases outside gene matches: 14. The CDR3 contains 13 residues. Germline values: CDR1 DFQATT, CDR2 SNEGSKA (reference sequence). The CDR3, as DNA: TGCAGTGCTCGGGACAGGCTGAGCTCTGGAAACACCTTC. The encoded protein is CSARDRLSSGNTF.

This clonotype was detected ten times or more. V and J are TRBV6-1 and TRBJ1-5; 9 nucleotides align to TRBD1. V was clipped by 4 bases and J by 3 bases; unmatched bases: 10. CDR1 and CDR2 (germline): MNHNS, SASEGT. The CDR3 length is 17 residues. CDR3 bases: TGTGCCAGCAGTGGCCCTATACAGGGGGCCAACAATCAGCCCCAGCATTTT. This encodes CASSGPIQGANNQPQHF.

The chain uses TRBV15 and TRBJ2-7, with 10 bases lining up with TRBD2. This CDR3 region has 17 residues. Looked up from germline, CDR1 is LNHNV and CDR2 is YYDKDF (reference sequence). V lost 1 base, J lost 6 bases, and 12 bases stayed unmatched. The CDR3 sequence is CATSRGQVAGGGVEQYF. The CDR3 DNA reads TGTGCCACCAGCAGAGGTCAAGTAGCGGGAGGAGGGGTCGAGCAGTACTTC. Combining the CDR3 with reference TRBV15 and TRBJ2-7 gives the whole variable domain DAMVIQNPRYQVTQFGKPVTLSCSQTLNHNVMYWYQQKSSQAPKLLFHYYDKDFNNEADTPDNFQSRRPNTSFCFLDIRSPGLGDTAMYLCATSRGQVAGGGVEQYFGPGTRLTVT.

The chain carries TRBV29-1 and TRBJ2-7; no clear D gene. The CDR3 loop spans 10 amino acids. V gave up 8 bases and J gave up 6 bases, with 11 bases separating them. The V gene's germline CDR1 is SQVTM and CDR2 ANQGSEA. The CDR3 protein is CSLAMGEQYF. In nucleotides, the CDR3 is TGCAGCTTAGCTATGGGCGAGCAGTACTTC.

This clonotype was counted only a few times. This chain links TRBV7-6 with TRBJ1-2; D is undetermined. Germline CDR1 is SGHVS and CDR2 is FNYEAQ. The CDR3 totals 13 residues. Trimming stripped 5 bases from V and 4 bases from J, with 11 bases between. Written as DNA, the CDR3 is TGTGCCAGCAGCCCTAGGACGGGCTATGGCTACACCTTC. This codes for CASSPRTGYGYTF.

The rearrangement uses TRBV11-2 and TRBJ2-2; 9 bases map to TRBD2. Germline lookup yields CDR1 SGHAT and CDR2 FQNNGV. CDR3 size: 16 residues. J was trimmed by 9 bases and V by 0 bases; bases with no gene match: 8. As DNA, the CDR3 is TGTGCCAGCAGCTTAGATCACGGCGGGGGGGCCCGGGAGCTGTTTTTT. Its protein is CASSLDHGGGARELFF. The whole variable domain, filled in from reference TRBV11-2 and TRBJ2-2, reads EAGVAQSPRYKIIEKRQSVAFWCNPISGHATLYWYQQILGQGPKLLIQFQNNGVVDDSQLPKDRFSAERLKGVDSTLKIQPAKLEDSAVYLCASSLDHGGGARELFFGEGSRLTVL.

The chain employs TRBV7-3 and TRBJ2-7; D is possibly TRBD1 (6 bases). The CDR3 has 14 residues. V was cut by 8 bases and J by 4 bases, with 18 bases left in between. Germline CDR1 reads SGHTA; CDR2 reads FQGTGA. The CDR3 loop reads CASCRDTSSYEQYF. The CDR3 region has the DNA TGTGCCAGCTGCAGGGACACCTCCTCGTACGAGCAGTACTTC. The full variable domain, in which reference TRBV7-3 and TRBJ2-7 provide the parts outside the CDR3, is GAGVSQTPSNKVTEKGKYVELRCDPISGHTALYWYRQSLGQGPEFLIYFQGTGAADDSGLPNDRFFAVRPEGSVSTLKIQRTERGDSAVYLCASCRDTSSYEQYFGPGTRLTVT.

The gene calls are TRBV2 and TRBJ1-1; no definite D call. With 6 bases removed from V and 7 bases from J, the gap between germline ends came to 15 bases. Germline V gene lookup returns CDR1 SNHLY and CDR2 FYNNEI. This CDR3 has 13 amino acids. CDR3 bases: TGTGCCAGCAGCAGAGATCGAGAGCTTGAAGCTTTCTTT. It encodes CASSRDRELEAFF.

The rearrangement joins TRBV9 to TRBJ1-5; a weak D match, TRBD1 (5 bases). From germline, CDR1 is SGDLS and CDR2 YYNGEE. CDR3 length: 15 residues. Trimming removed 0 bases at V and 5 bases at J, with 12 bases between. CDR3 nucleotides: TGTGCCAGCAGCGTAGGAGGGGTTCGTGATCAGCCCCAGCATTTT. This sequence encodes CASSVGGVRDQPQHF.

This chain uses TRBV6-6 with TRBJ1-1, with 8 bases identical to TRBD1. The V segment lost 5 bases and the J segment 3 bases; nucleotides outside the gene matches: 5. Germline assignment: CDR1 MNHNY and CDR2 SVGAGI (reference sequence). The CDR3 sequence is 14 residues long. Here the CDR3 reads CASSDRGWDTEAFF. DNA of the CDR3: TGTGCCAGCAGTGACAGGGGATGGGACACTGAAGCTTTCTTT.

The chain employs TRBV2 and TRBJ1-6; no firm D call. This CDR3 region has 12 residues. The V end lost 8 bases, the J end lost 12 bases, and 14 bases lay between the germline ends. From germline, CDR1 is SNHLY and CDR2 FYNNEI. In nucleotides, the CDR3 is TGTGCCAGCTACAACAACTTAGGACCCCTCCACTTT. This encodes CASYNNLGPLHF.

For this clonotype: An end of the junction differs from the germline gene, which may be a read error. The rearrangement joins TRBV7-3 to TRBJ1-1; weak D call: TRBD1 (5 bases). Germline CDR1 reads SGHTA; CDR2 reads FQGTGA. The length of the CDR3 is 13 residues. DNA for the CDR3: TGTGCCAGCAGCTTAAAACAGGTAAACACTGATTCTTTC. Protein sequence: CASSLKQVNTDSF.

At least ten counts were recorded for this clonotype. This rearrangement joins TRBV27 to TRBJ1-1; D gene uncertain. Germline loops: CDR1 MNHEY, CDR2 SMNVEV (reference sequence). With 7 bases removed from V and 2 bases from J, the gap between germline ends came to 8 bases. The CDR3 has 12 residues. CDR3 sequence (DNA): TGTGCCAGCAAACAGACCAACACTGAAGCTTTCTTT. Its protein product is CASKQTNTEAFF.